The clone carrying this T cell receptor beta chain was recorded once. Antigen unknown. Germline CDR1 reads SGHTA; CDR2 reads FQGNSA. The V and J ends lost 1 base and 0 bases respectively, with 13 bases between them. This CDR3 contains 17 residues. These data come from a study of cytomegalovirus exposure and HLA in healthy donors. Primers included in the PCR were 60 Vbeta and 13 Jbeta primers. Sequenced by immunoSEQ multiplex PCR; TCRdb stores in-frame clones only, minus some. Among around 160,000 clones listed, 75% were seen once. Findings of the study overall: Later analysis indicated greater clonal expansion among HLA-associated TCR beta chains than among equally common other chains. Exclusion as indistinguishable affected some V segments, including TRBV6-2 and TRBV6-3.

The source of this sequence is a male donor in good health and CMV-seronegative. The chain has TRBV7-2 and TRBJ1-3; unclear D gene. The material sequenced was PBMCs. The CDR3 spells CASSLVSGLNSGNTIYF. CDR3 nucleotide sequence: TGTGCCAGCAGCTTAGTCTCGGGTCTGAACTCTGGAAACACCATATATTTT.